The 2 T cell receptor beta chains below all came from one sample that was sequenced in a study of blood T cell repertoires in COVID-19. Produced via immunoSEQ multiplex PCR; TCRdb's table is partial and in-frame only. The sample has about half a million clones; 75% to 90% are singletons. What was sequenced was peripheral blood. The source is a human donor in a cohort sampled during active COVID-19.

The CDR3 nucleotides read TGTGCCAGCAGCTCCCTGACAGGGGAACAGCCCCAGCATTTT. It yields the protein CASSSLTGEQPQHF. This chain uses TRBV5-5 with TRBJ1-5, with 8 nucleotides matching TRBD1. CDR3 length equals 14 residues. The V segment lost 3 bases and the J segment 7 bases; nucleotides outside the gene matches: 6. Germline CDR1 is SGHKS and CDR2 is YYEKEE (reference sequence).

The CDR3 protein is CASSITAGITDTQYF. The CDR3, as DNA: TGCGCCAGCAGCATCACGGCGGGAATCACAGATACGCAGTATTTT. This rearrangement joins TRBV5-1 to TRBJ2-3, with D maybe TRBD2 (6 bases). Germline assignment: CDR1 SGHRS and CDR2 YFSETQ. The CDR3 loop spans 15 amino acids. V shed 4 bases and J shed 2 bases, with 14 bases lying between them.